The 27 T cell receptor beta chains presented below share a single source sample, sequenced in a study of CD8 T cells in Susac syndrome. RNA, at about 0.45 to 1 ug, was reverse transcribed with random hexamers. TCRdb fed the immunoSEQ multiplex PCR reads into MiXCR, producing one record per CDR3 protein. In the table there are about 300,000 distinct CDR3 sequences, roughly 85% of which are singletons. Sequencing was done on a sample of CD8+ T cells from PBMCs. Source of these receptors: a human donor with multiple sclerosis.

V and J are TRBV27 and TRBJ2-1; 11 positions agree with TRBD2. The CDR3 sequence is 18 residues long. Germline V lookup: CDR1 MNHEY, CDR2 SMNVEV (reference sequence). V dropped 5 bases and J dropped 5; count of bases not matched to a gene: 14. CDR3 loop: CASSPGSGRALGNNEQFF. CDR3 sequence (DNA): TGTGCCAGCAGTCCCGGTAGCGGGAGGGCCTTGGGGAACAATGAGCAGTTCTTC.

The chain recombines TRBV24-1 with TRBJ1-1; D might be TRBD1 (5 bases). Trimming took off 6 bases at V and 1 base at J, with 14 bases between the two ends. CDR1 and CDR2 (germline): KGHDR, SFDVKD. This CDR3 has 15 residues. As DNA, the CDR3 is TGTGCCACCAGTAAGGAGAGACAGCCGAACACTGAAGCTTTCTTT. This sequence encodes CATSKERQPNTEAFF.

The sample holds a few counts of this clonotype. The V gene is TRBV4-3, the J gene TRBJ2-7, with unresolved D. Per germline, CDR1 LGHNA and CDR2 YSLEER. This CDR3 region has 16 residues. V lost 0 bases and J lost 0, with 12 bases in between. CDR3 residues: CASSQDLGFYSYEQYF. CDR3 DNA sequence: TGCGCCAGCAGCCAAGATCTGGGCTTCTACTCCTACGAGCAGTACTTC.

As to this clonotype: At one end the junction does not follow the germline gene, possibly because of a read error. This rearrangement joins TRBV5-6 to TRBJ1-3; TRBD1 might be the D (6 bases). CDR3 length: 15 amino acids. Germline V gene sequence: CDR1 SGHDT, CDR2 YYEEEE. The CDR3 loop is CASTLPGVVGNTIYF. CDR3 DNA: TGTGCCAGCACCTTGCCAGGGGTGGTGGGAAACACCATATATTTT.

This chain joins TRBV4-1 and TRBJ2-7; 9 bases align to TRBD1. Germline V gene sequence: CDR1 MGHRA, CDR2 YSYEKL. J lost 1 base, V lost 1 base, and 5 bases had no gene match. The CDR3 has 16 residues. The CDR3 reads CASSQVAGTGSYEQYF. The CDR3, as DNA: TGCGCCAGCAGCCAAGTTGCCGGGACAGGGTCCTACGAGCAGTACTTC.

V and J are TRBV28 and TRBJ1-5, with 7 positions matching TRBD1. This CDR3 has 13 amino acids. CDR1 is MDHEN and CDR2 is SYDVKM in the germline V gene. V dropped 3 bases and J dropped 7; count of bases not matched to a gene: 3. CDR3 in amino acids: CASSFVRGQPQHF. CDR3 nucleotide sequence: TGTGCCAGCAGTTTTGTCAGGGGGCAGCCCCAGCATTTT.

The chain joins TRBV6-6 to TRBJ1-1; D remains ambiguous. This CDR3 has 15 amino acids. Germline V gives CDR1 MNHNY, CDR2 SVGAGI (reference sequence). V lost 0 bases and J lost 1, with 9 bases in between. Here the CDR3 DNA reads TGTGCCAGCAGTTACTCCCCCGGGGAGAACACTGAAGCTTTCTTT. This translates into CASSYSPGENTEAFF.

The rearrangement joins TRBV25-1 to TRBJ2-7; D gene ambiguous. CDR1 and CDR2 (germline): MGHDK, SYGVNS. This CDR3 is 13 amino acids long. V shed 3 bases and J shed 4 bases, with 10 bases lying between them. The CDR3 protein is CASSESYGYEQYF. The DNA of the CDR3 is TGTGCCAGCAGTGAGTCGTATGGGTACGAGCAGTACTTC.

V is TRBV4-3 and J is TRBJ2-7; either TRBD1 or TRBD2 may supply D (6 bases each). This CDR3 comprises 14 residues. In germline, CDR1 is LGHNA, CDR2 YSLEER. Trimming left V 4 bases short and J 3 bases short, with 13 bases between. The chain's CDR3 is CASSPGDTLYEQYF. CDR3 DNA: TGCGCCAGCAGCCCGGGGGACACACTCTACGAGCAGTACTTC.

The V and J genes are TRBV6-5 and TRBJ2-4; D perhaps matches TRBD2 (5 bases). Germline V CDR1 and CDR2: MNHEY, SVGAGI. Trimming pared 4 bases from V and 6 bases from J, leaving 7 bases between. The CDR3 loop spans 12 amino acids. The CDR3 nucleotides read TGTGCCAGCAGTTCGGACTTAAACATTCAGTACTTC. This sequence encodes CASSSDLNIQYF.

The chain combines TRBV7-8 with TRBJ1-5, with D unclear. V was trimmed by 5 bases and J by 7 bases, leaving 15 bases between them. The CDR3 contains 14 residues. Germline V CDR1 and CDR2: SGHVS, FQNEAQ. CDR3 protein: CASSPRGEGQPQHF. The CDR3 DNA reads as TGTGCCAGCAGCCCCCGGGGAGAAGGACAGCCCCAGCATTTT.

This clonotype was seen only a few times. The V gene is TRBV29-1, the J gene TRBJ2-3; a weak D match, TRBD2 (5 bases). Trimming pared 6 bases from V and 5 bases from J, leaving 15 bases between. Germline CDR1 is SQVTM and CDR2 is ANQGSEA. This CDR3 region has 13 residues. The CDR3 region is CSVEVGAVDTQYF. The CDR3 bases are TGCAGCGTAGAGGTGGGAGCGGTAGATACGCAGTATTTT.

The V and J genes are TRBV6-6 and TRBJ2-7; D is ambiguous. The CDR3 loop spans 15 amino acids. Trimming took off 7 bases at V and 4 bases at J, with 20 bases between the two ends. Germline CDR1 is MNHNY and CDR2 is SVGAGI (reference sequence). CDR3 loop: CASTPYPATDYEQYF. Written as DNA, the CDR3 is TGTGCCAGCACCCCATACCCAGCGACGGATTACGAGCAGTACTTC.

This chain connects TRBV28 to TRBJ1-2, with 9 bases aligning to TRBD1. Germline CDR1 MDHEN, CDR2 SYDVKM. The CDR3 is 15 amino acids. With V trimmed by 3 bases and J by 6 bases, 8 bases remained unmatched. CDR3 sequence reads: CASSFWTGEDHGYTF. The DNA of the CDR3 is TGTGCCAGCAGTTTCTGGACAGGGGAGGACCATGGCTACACCTTC.

J is TRBJ2-7 and V is TRBV7-9; 8 bases agree with TRBD2. J gave up 2 bases and V 5 bases, and 11 bases lay outside the gene matches. The CDR3 length is 16 residues. Per germline, CDR1 SEHNR and CDR2 FQNEAQ (reference sequence). This CDR3 reads CASSPVLAVLAYEQYF. The CDR3 DNA is TGTGCCAGCAGCCCAGTACTAGCGGTCCTCGCCTACGAGCAGTACTTC.

The chain recombines TRBV20-1 with TRBJ2-7; 8 bases are shared with TRBD2. V shed 5 bases, J shed 7 bases, and the junction held 10 bases outside the gene matches. The germline V gene has CDR1 DFQATT and CDR2 SNEGSKA (reference sequence). This CDR3 is built from 13 residues. The CDR3: CSAAGTSVGEQYF. In nucleotides, the CDR3 is TGCAGTGCTGCCGGGACTAGTGTTGGTGAGCAGTACTTC.

The CDR3 here is CAWSGGNEQFF. DNA for the CDR3: TGTGCCTGGAGTGGAGGGAATGAGCAGTTCTTC. The rearrangement joins TRBV30 to TRBJ2-1, with D tentatively TRBD2 (5 bases). V was pared by 1 base and J by 7 bases, with 5 bases between. The CDR3 length is 11 residues. Germline V lookup: CDR1 GTSNPN, CDR2 SVGIG (reference sequence).

The rearrangement joins TRBV20-1 to TRBJ2-7; possible D gene TRBD2, 5 bases. The CDR3 extends over 15 amino acids. V was clipped by 0 bases and J by 0 bases, with 12 bases between them. The germline V gene has CDR1 DFQATT and CDR2 SNEGSKA (reference sequence). In DNA, the CDR3 is TGCAGTGCTAGAGATTACAGCGGAGCCTCCTACGAGCAGTACTTC. The encoded protein is CSARDYSGASYEQYF.

This chain links TRBV10-2 with TRBJ1-1; no definite D call. The CDR3 has 12 residues. Germline V lookup: CDR1 WSHSY, CDR2 SAAADI. V was cut by 6 bases and J by 6 bases, with 11 bases left in between. DNA of the CDR3: TGCGCCAGCAGCGGGATCCCCCCTGAAGCTTTCTTT. Translation gives CASSGIPPEAFF.

This clonotype has only a few counts. The V gene is TRBV6-1, the J gene TRBJ2-7; 8 bases map to TRBD2. Trimming took 4 bases from V and 3 from J; bases not matched to a gene: 8. The CDR3 covers 15 residues. CDR1 is MNHNS, CDR2 SASEGT, per germline. CDR3 in DNA: TGTGCCAGCAGTGTGGGACTAGAGGCCCACTACGAGCAGTACTTC. It yields the protein CASSVGLEAHYEQYF.

The J gene is TRBJ1-5, the V gene TRBV6-2 or TRBV6-3; no firm D call. Per germline, CDR1 MNHEY and CDR2 SVGEGT. V shed 2 bases and J shed 0 bases, with 8 bases lying between them. The CDR3 spans 15 residues. The CDR3 protein is CASSYDYHSNQPQHF. The DNA of the CDR3 is TGTGCCAGCAGTTACGATTACCATAGCAATCAGCCCCAGCATTTT.

This clonotype was picked up one time. This chain joins TRBV7-9 and TRBJ2-1, with 9 positions matching TRBD1. The CDR3 runs to 14 residues. Trimming took 5 bases from V and 7 from J; bases not matched to a gene: 6. Germline CDR1 reads SEHNR; CDR2 reads FQNEAQ (reference sequence). DNA for the CDR3: TGTGCCAGCAGCCCACGGACAGGGGCGAATGAGCAGTTCTTC. This encodes CASSPRTGANEQFF.

The genes are TRBV11-2 and TRBJ2-7; 8 bases are shared with TRBD1. Germline assignment: CDR1 SGHAT and CDR2 FQNNGV. V dropped 4 bases and J dropped 0; count of bases not matched to a gene: 8. The CDR3 contains 16 residues. The CDR3 bases are TGTGCCAGCAGCTCGACAGGGGCCCCCGGCTCCTACGAGCAGTACTTC. Translating it yields CASSSTGAPGSYEQYF.

The rearrangement joins TRBV15 to TRBJ1-1; D may be TRBD1 (5 bases). The CDR3 extends over 14 amino acids. Per the germline V gene, CDR1 is LNHNV and CDR2 is YYDKDF (reference sequence). V was shortened by 3 bases and J by 4 bases, with 12 bases between the two germline ends. The CDR3 loop reads CATSSSTGGTEAFF. The CDR3 DNA is TGTGCCACCAGCAGTTCCACGGGGGGCACTGAAGCTTTCTTT.

This clonotype was seen just once. This chain connects TRBV6-1 to TRBJ2-1; perhaps TRBD2 as D (5 bases). CDR1 is MNHNS and CDR2 is SASEGT in the germline V gene. The CDR3 runs to 17 residues. The V end lost 6 bases, the J end lost 0 bases, and 18 bases lay between the germline ends. This chain's CDR3 is CASRKILASSSYNEQFF. The CDR3 DNA is TGTGCCAGCAGGAAGATATTAGCGTCGAGCTCCTACAATGAGCAGTTCTTC.

This chain joins TRBV4-2 and TRBJ2-1; D is uncertain. Germline V gene lookup returns CDR1 LGHNA and CDR2 YNFKEQ. Trimming removed 1 base from V and 4 bases from J, with 14 bases in between. This CDR3 contains 16 residues. This chain's CDR3 is CASSQVTGEIYNEQFF. Here the CDR3 DNA reads TGTGCCAGCAGCCAAGTTACGGGTGAGATTTACAATGAGCAGTTCTTC.

The chain recombines TRBV11-2 with TRBJ2-5; TRBD2 might be the D (5 bases). Trimming removed 0 bases from V and 4 bases from J, with 12 bases in between. Per germline, CDR1 SGHAT and CDR2 FQNNGV. This CDR3 has 15 amino acids. The CDR3 loop reads CASSLEYSSSETQYF. The CDR3 region has the DNA TGTGCCAGCAGCTTAGAATATTCTAGCTCAGAGACCCAGTACTTC.